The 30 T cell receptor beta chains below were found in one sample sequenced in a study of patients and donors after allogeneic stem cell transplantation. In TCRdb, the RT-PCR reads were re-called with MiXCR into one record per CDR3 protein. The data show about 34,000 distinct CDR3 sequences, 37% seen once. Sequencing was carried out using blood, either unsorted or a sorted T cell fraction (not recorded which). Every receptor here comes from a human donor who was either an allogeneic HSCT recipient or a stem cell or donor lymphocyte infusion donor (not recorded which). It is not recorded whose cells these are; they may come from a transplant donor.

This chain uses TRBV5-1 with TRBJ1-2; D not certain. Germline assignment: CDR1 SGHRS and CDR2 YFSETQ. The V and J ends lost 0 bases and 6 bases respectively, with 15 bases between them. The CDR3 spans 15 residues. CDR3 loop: CASSLARPLSDGYTF. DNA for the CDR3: TGCGCCAGCAGCTTGGCCAGGCCATTGTCGGATGGCTACACCTTC.

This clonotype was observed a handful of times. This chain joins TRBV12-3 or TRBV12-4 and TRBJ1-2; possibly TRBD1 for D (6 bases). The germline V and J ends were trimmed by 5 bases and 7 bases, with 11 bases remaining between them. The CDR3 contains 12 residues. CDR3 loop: CASSRHRVGYTF. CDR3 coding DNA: TGTGCCAGCAGTAGACACAGGGTTGGCTACACCTTC.

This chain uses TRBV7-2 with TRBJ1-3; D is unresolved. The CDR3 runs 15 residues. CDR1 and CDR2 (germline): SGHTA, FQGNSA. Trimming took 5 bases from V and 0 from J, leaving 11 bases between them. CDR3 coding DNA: TGTGCCAGCAGCGACCGGGCCCCCTCTGGAAACACCATATATTTT. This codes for CASSDRAPSGNTIYF.

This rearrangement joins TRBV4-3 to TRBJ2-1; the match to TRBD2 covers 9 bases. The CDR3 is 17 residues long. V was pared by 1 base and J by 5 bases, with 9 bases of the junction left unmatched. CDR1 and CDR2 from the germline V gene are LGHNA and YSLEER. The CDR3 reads CASSQAGVAGDHNEQFF. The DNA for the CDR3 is TGCGCCAGCAGCCAAGCCGGGGTAGCGGGGGACCACAATGAGCAGTTCTTC.

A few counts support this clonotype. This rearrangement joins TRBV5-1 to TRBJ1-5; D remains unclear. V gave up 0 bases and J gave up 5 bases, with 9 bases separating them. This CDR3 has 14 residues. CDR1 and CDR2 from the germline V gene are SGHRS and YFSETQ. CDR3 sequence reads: CASSLDPGDQPQHF. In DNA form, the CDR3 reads TGCGCCAGCAGCTTGGATCCCGGAGATCAGCCCCAGCATTTT.

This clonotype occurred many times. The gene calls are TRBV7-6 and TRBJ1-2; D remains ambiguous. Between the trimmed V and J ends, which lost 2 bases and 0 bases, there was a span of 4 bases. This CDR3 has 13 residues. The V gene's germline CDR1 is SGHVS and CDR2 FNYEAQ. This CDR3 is CASSLRANYGYTF. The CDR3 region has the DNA TGTGCCAGCAGCTTAAGAGCTAACTATGGCTACACCTTC.

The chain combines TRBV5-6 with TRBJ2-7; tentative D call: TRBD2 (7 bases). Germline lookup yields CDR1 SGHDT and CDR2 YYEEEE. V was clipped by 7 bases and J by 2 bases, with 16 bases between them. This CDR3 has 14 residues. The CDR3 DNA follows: TGTGCCAGCGGGACCCGGGGGGCTACCTACGAGCAGTACGTC. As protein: CASGTRGATYEQYV.

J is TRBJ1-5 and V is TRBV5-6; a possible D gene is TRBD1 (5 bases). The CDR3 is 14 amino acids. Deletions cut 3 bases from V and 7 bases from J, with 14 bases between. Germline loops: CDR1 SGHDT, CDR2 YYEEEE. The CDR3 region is CASSSWGTKQPQHF. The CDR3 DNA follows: TGTGCCAGCAGCTCGTGGGGCACTAAACAGCCCCAGCATTTT.

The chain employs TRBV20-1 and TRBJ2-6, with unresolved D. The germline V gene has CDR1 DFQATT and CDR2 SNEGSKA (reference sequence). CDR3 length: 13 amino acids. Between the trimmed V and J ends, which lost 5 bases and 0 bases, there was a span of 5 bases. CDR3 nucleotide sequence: TGCAGTGCTGAAAGCTCTGGGGCCAACGTCCTGACTTTC. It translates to CSAESSGANVLTF.

CDR3 residues: CASSLEAQVEAFF. The CDR3 bases are TGCGCCAGCAGCTTGGAAGCACAGGTTGAAGCTTTCTTT. The genes are TRBV5-1 and TRBJ1-1; possibly TRBD1 for D (5 bases). Germline V gene sequence: CDR1 SGHRS, CDR2 YFSETQ. The length of the CDR3 is 13 residues. Trimming removed 0 bases from V and 7 bases from J, with 10 bases in between.

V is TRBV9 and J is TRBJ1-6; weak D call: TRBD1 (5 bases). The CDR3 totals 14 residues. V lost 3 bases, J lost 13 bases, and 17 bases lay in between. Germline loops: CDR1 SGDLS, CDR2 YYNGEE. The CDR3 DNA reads TGTGCCAGCAGCGCACACCTTGCGGGGCTCCCCCTCCACTTT. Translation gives CASSAHLAGLPLHF.

The CDR3 sequence is CSGTEPSNYGYTF. The CDR3 DNA follows: TGCAGCGGTACAGAGCCCAGTAACTATGGCTACACCTTC. The gene calls are TRBV29-1 and TRBJ1-2; D is unresolved. This CDR3 is 13 amino acids long. Trimming took 7 bases from V and 1 from J, leaving 13 bases between them. Germline CDR1 is SQVTM and CDR2 is ANQGSEA.

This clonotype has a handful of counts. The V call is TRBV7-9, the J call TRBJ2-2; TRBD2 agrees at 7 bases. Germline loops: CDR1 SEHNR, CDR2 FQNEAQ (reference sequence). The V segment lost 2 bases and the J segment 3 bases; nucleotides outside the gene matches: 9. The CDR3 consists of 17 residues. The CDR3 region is CASSLSAGTTYTGELFF. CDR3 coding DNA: TGTGCCAGCAGCTTATCCGCCGGGACTACCTACACCGGGGAGCTGTTTTTT.

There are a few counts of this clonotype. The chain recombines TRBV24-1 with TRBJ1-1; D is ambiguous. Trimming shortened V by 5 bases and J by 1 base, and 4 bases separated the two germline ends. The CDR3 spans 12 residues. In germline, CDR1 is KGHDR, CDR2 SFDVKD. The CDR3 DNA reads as TGTGCCACCAGTGCCCCGAACACTGAAGCTTTCTTT. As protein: CATSAPNTEAFF.

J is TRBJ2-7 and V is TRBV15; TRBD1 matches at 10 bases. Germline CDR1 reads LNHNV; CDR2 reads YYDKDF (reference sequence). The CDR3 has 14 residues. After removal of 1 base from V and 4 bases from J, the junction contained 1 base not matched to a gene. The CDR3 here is CATSRGGQGYEQYF. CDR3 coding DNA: TGTGCCACCAGCAGAGGGGGACAGGGGTACGAGCAGTACTTC. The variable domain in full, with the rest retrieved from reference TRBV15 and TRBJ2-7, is DAMVIQNPRYQVTQFGKPVTLSCSQTLNHNVMYWYQQKSSQAPKLLFHYYDKDFNNEADTPDNFQSRRPNTSFCFLDIRSPGLGDTAMYLCATSRGGQGYEQYFGPGTRLTVT.

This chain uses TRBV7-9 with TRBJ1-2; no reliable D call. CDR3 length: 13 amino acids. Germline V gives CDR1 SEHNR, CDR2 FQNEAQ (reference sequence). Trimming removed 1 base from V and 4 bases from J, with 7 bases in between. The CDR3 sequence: CASSLGPVYGYTF. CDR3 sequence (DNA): TGTGCCAGCAGCTTAGGACCGGTCTATGGCTACACCTTC.

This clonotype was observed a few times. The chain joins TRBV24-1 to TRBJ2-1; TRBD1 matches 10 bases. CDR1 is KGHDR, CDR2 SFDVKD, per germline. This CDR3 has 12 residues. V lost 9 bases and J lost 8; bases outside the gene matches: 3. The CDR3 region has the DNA TGTGCCACCGGGACAGGGGACTATGAGCAGTTCTTC. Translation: CATGTGDYEQFF.

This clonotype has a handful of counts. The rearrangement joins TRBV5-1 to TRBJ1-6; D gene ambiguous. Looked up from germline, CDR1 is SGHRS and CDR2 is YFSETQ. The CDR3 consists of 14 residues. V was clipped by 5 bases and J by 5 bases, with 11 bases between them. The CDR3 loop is CASRGGGDNSPLHF. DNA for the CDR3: TGCGCCAGCAGAGGCGGCGGGGATAATTCACCCCTCCACTTT.

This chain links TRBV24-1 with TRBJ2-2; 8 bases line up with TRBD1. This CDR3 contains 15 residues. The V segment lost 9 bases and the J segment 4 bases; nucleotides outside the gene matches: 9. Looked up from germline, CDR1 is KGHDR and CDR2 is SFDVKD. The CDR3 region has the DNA TGTGCCACCCAGGACAGGGACAGAGCCACCGGGGAGCTGTTTTTT. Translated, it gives CATQDRDRATGELFF.

In DNA form, the CDR3 reads TGTGCCAGCAGCTCAAGTTCCGGGCAAGGTCAGCCCCAGCATTTT. This translates into CASSSSSGQGQPQHF. V gene TRBV7-8 combines with J gene TRBJ1-5; D unresolved. Trimming left V 4 bases short and J 6 bases short, with 16 bases between. Germline values: CDR1 SGHVS, CDR2 FQNEAQ. The CDR3 runs 15 residues.

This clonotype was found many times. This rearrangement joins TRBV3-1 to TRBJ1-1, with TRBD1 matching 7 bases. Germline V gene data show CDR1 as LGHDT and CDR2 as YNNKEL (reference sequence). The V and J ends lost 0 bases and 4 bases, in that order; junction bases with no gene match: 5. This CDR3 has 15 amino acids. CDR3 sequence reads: CASSQDLAGGTEAFF. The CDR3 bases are TGTGCCAGCAGCCAAGATTTGGCAGGGGGCACTGAAGCTTTCTTT.

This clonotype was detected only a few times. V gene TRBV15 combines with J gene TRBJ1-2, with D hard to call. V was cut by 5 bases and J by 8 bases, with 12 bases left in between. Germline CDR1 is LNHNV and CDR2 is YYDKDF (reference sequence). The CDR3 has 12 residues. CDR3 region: CATSRAGLGYTF. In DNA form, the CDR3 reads TGTGCCACCAGCCGGGCTGGTCTCGGCTACACCTTC.

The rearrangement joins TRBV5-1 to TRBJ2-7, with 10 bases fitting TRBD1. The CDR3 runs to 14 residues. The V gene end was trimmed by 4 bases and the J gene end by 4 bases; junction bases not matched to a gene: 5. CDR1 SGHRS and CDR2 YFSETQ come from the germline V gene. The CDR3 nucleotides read TGCGCCAGCAGCGTACGGACAGGGGGATACGAGCAGTACTTC. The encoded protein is CASSVRTGGYEQYF. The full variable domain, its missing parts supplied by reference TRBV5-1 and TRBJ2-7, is KAGVTQTPRYLIKTRGQQVTLSCSPISGHRSVSWYQQTPGQGLQFLFEYFSETQRNKGNFPGRFSGRQFSNSRSEMNVSTLELGDSALYLCASSVRTGGYEQYFGPGTRLTVT.

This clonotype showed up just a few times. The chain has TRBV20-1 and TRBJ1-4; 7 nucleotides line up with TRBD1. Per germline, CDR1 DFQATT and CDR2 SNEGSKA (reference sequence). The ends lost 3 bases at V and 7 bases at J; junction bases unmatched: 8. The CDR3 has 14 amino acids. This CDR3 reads CSASEGAMGEKLFF. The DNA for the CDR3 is TGCAGTGCTAGCGAGGGGGCGATGGGTGAAAAACTGTTTTTT.

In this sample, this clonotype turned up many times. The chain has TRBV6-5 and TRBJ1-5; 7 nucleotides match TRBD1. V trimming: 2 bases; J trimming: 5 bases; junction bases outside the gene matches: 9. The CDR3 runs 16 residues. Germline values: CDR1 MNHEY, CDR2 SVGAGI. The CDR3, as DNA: TGTGCCAGCAGTTACAGGCAGGGGGTGTTCTATCAGCCCCAGCATTTT. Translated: CASSYRQGVFYQPQHF.

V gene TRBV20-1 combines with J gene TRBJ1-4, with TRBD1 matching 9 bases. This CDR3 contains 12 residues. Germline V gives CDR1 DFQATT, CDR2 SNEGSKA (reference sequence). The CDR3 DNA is TGCGGGGGGACAGGGTCGGATGAAAAACTGTTTTTT. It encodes CGGTGSDEKLFF.

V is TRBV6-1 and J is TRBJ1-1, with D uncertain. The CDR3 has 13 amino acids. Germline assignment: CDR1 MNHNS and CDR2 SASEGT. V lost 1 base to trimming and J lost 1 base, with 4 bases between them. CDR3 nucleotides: TGTGCCAGCAGTGAAGGGAAGAACACTGAAGCTTTCTTT. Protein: CASSEGKNTEAFF.

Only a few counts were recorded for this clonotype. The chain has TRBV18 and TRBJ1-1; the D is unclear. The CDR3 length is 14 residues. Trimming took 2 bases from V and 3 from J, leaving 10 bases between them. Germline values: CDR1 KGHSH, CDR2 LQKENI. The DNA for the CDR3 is TGTGCCAGCTCACCAGGGGTTGATTACACTGAAGCTTTCTTT. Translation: CASSPGVDYTEAFF.

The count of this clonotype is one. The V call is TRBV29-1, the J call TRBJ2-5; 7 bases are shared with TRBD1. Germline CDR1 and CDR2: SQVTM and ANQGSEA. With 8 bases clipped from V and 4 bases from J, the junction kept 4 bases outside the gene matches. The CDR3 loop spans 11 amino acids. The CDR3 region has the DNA TGCAGCACCTACAGGGGAGAGACCCAGTACTTC. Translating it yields CSTYRGETQYF.

CDR3 loop: CASSRTWREPSNEQFF. CDR3 bases: TGTGCCAGCAGCCGAACCTGGCGGGAGCCATCCAATGAGCAGTTCTTC. This chain joins TRBV5-6 and TRBJ2-1, with TRBD2 matching over 7 bases. J gave up 6 bases and V 4 bases, and 13 bases lay outside the gene matches. This CDR3 contains 16 residues. From germline, CDR1 is SGHDT and CDR2 YYEEEE.